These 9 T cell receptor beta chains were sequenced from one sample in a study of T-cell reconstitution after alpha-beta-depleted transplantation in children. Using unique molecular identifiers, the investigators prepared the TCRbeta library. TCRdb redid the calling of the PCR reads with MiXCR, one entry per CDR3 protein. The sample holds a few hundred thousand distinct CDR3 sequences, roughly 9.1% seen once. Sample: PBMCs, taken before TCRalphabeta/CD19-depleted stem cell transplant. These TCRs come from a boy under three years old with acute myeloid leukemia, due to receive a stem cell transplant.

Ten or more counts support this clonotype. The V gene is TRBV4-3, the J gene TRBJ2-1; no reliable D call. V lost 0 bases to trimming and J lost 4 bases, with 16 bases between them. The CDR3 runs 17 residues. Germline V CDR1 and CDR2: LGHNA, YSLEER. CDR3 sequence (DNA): TGCGCCAGCAGCCAAGATACCCCCTCCAGGCTATACAATGAGCAGTTCTTC. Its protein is CASSQDTPSRLYNEQFF.

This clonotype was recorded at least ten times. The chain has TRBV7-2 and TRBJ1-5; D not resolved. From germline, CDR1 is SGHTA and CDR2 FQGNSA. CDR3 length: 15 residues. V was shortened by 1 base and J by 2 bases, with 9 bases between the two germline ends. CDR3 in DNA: TGTGCCAGCAGCTTAGGACCCTTGGGCAATCAGCCCCAGCATTTT. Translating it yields CASSLGPLGNQPQHF.

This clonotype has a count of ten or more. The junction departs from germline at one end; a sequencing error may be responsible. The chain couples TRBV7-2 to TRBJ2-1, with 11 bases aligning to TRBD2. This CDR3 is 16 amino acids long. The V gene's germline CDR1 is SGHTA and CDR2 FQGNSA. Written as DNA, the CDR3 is TGTGCCAGCAGCCCCCGACTAGCGGGATCCTCCAATGAGCAGTTCTTC. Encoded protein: CASSPRLAGSSNEQFF.

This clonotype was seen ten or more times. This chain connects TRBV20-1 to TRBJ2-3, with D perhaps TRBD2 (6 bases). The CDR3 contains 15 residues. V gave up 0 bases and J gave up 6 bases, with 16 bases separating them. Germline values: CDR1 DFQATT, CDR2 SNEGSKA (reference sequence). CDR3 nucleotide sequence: TGCAGTGCTAGAGAAGGAGCCCTCCGGGGGGATACGCAGTATTTT. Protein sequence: CSAREGALRGDTQYF.

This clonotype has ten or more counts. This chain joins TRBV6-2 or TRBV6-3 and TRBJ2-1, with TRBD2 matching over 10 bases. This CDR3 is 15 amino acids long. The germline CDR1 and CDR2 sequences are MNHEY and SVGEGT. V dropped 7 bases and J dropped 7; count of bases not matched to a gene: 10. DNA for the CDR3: TGTGCCAGCACCCCCTCGGGACTAGCGACGAATGAGCAGTTCTTC. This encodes CASTPSGLATNEQFF.

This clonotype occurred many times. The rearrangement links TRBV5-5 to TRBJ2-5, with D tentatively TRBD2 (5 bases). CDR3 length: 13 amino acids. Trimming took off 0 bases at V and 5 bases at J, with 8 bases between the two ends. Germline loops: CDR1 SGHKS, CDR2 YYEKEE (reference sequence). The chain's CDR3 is CASSLGGVETQYF. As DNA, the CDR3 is TGTGCCAGCAGCTTGGGGGGAGTGGAGACCCAGTACTTC.

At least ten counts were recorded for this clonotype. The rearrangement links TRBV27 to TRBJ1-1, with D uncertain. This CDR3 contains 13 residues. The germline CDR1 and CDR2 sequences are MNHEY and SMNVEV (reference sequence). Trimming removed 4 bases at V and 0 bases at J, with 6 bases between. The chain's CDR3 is CASSYALNTEAFF. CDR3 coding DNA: TGTGCCAGCAGTTATGCCCTGAACACTGAAGCTTTCTTT.

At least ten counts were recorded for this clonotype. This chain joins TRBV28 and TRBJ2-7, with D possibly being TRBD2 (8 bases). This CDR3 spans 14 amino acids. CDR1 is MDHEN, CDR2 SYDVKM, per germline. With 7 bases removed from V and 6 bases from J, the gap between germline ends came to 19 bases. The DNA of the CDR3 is TGTGCCAGCACCAACAGGGGCGGGAGGAGCGAGCAGTACTTC. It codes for CASTNRGGRSEQYF. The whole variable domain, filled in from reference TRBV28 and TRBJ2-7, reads DVKVTQSSRYLVKRTGEKVFLECVQDMDHENMFWYRQDPGLGLRLIYFSYDVKMKEKGDIPEGYSVSREKKERFSLILESASTNQTSMYLCASTNRGGRSEQYFGPGTRLTVT.

The CDR3 is CACCPTPGTSGRGDEQFF. DNA for the CDR3: TGTGCCTGCTGCCCCACGCCGGGGACTAGCGGGAGAGGCGATGAGCAGTTCTTC. The genes are TRBV3-1 and TRBJ2-1; 14 positions match TRBD2. After removal of 11 bases from V and 8 bases from J, the junction contained 20 bases not matched to a gene. There are 18 residues in the CDR3. Germline lookup yields CDR1 LGHDT and CDR2 YNNKEL (reference sequence).